This TCR beta chain was found in a study of regulatory T cells in long-lasting Graves disease. The table lists this clonotype with a few counts. Germline lookup yields CDR1 SQVTM and CDR2 ANQGSEA. V was trimmed by 0 bases and J by 4 bases, leaving 6 bases between them. This CDR3 region has 12 residues. Investigators prepared the TCR beta libraries by applying iRepertoire HTBI primers and Arm-PCR of CDR3 regions. MiXCR was run by TCRdb on the multiplex PCR reads, yielding one entry per CDR3 protein. Of 350,000 to 500,000 distinct CDR3 sequences in the sample, less than 15% were seen once. Stated time point: newly diagnosed GD, antithyroid drugs for less than 3 months. The TCR library was made from RNA extracted from PBMCs. These data are also associated with another study on T cells in Graves' hyperthyroidism and ophthalmopathy.

The rearrangement links TRBV29-1 to TRBJ1-1, with D unresolved. The sample consisted of peripheral blood mononuclear cells (PBMCs), taken at new diagnosis, from a patient treated with antithyroid drugs. The TCR was taken from a woman in her fifties or sixties with Graves disease. The CDR3: CSVEEGSTEAFF. The CDR3 DNA reads as TGCAGCGTTGAAGAGGGGAGCACTGAAGCTTTCTTT.